These T cell receptor beta chains were read from a single sample in a study of molecular identifiers for immune sequencing clone quantification. TCRdb called the PCR reads again in MiXCR, with one record for every CDR3 protein. The table lists some 580,000 distinct CDR3 sequences, 25% of them singletons. Sequencing was done on a sample of naive CD8+ T cells from blood, with Jurkat cell RNA spiked in. The receptors stem from a human donor in good health. Some libraries in this study had Jurkat cell RNA spiked in. CDR3s include the opening cysteine and the closing phenylalanine or tryptophan. D genes are given only for firm matches. Clone size is stated in some rows and not others, as once, few, many or a class when expanded.

j_call | d_call | cdr3_length | v_call | clone_size | cdr3_nt | cdr3_aa
TRBJ2-3 | TRBD2 | 14 | TRBV7-9 | many | TGTGCCGGACGAGTAGCGGGAGTTACAGATACGCAGTATTTT | CAGRVAGVTDTQYF
TRBJ2-1 | TRBD2 | 17 | TRBV4-2 | - | TGTGCCAGCAGCCAACCGGGGACTAGCGGGGGCCTCAATGAGCAGTTCTTC | CASSQPGTSGGLNEQFF
TRBJ2-3 | - | 15 | TRBV5-4 | - | TGTGCCAGCAGCTTTCAGGGCGGCTCCACAGATACGCAGTATTTT | CASSFQGGSTDTQYF
TRBJ1-2 | - | 18 | TRBV7-3 | - | TGTGCCAGCAGCTTATATTCGTCTCCGCCGACGGCTAACTATGGCTACGCCTTC | CASSLYSSPPTANYGYAF
TRBJ2-1 | TRBD2 | 17 | TRBV4-3 | few | TGCGCCAGCAGCCAAGATTTGCCCCAGCGGGGGTACAATGAGCAGTTCTTC | CASSQDLPQRGYNEQFF
TRBJ2-7 | TRBD1 | 15 | TRBV6-5 | few | TGTGCCAGCAGTTCTTTACAGGGGCCAAAGTACGAGCAGTACTTC | CASSSLQGPKYEQYF
TRBJ1-4 | TRBD1 | 16 | TRBV7-9 | - | TGTGCCAGCAGCTTAGCTGACAGGGGGACTAATGAAAAACTGTTTTTT | CASSLADRGTNEKLFF
TRBJ1-5 | TRBD1 | 14 | TRBV5-5 | - | TGTGCCAGCAGCTCAGGACAGGCCTCTGGGCCCCAGCATTTT | CASSSGQASGPQHF
TRBJ2-1 | TRBD2 | 17 | TRBV14 | - | TGTGCCAGCAGCCAAGAAATCCCTCCTAGCGGGCGGCATTGGCAGTTCTTC | CASSQEIPPSGRHWQFF
TRBJ1-4 | - | 16 | TRBV4-3 | few | TGCGCCAGCAGCCAAGACTTAGGAAGACCAAATGAAAAACTGTTTTTT | CASSQDLGRPNEKLFF
TRBJ2-4 | - | 17 | TRBV9 | - | TGTGCCAGCAGCTTGTCCGGGGGCGACTTAGCCAAAAACATTCAGTACTTC | CASSLSGGDLAKNIQYF
TRBJ2-3 | - | 15 | TRBV3-1 | many | TGTGCCAGCAGCCAAGATTGGCGAGGCGGCTATACGCAGTATTTT | CASSQDWRGGYTQYF
TRBJ1-1 | TRBD1 | 12 | TRBV24-1 | - | TGTGCCACCAGTACCCGGGACAGTGGAGCTTTCTTT | CATSTRDSGAFF
TRBJ2-2 | - | 15 | TRBV7-7 | few | TGTGCCAGCTCGCCGGGAACCTCACGGACCGGGGAGCTGTTTTTT | CASSPGTSRTGELFF
TRBJ1-2 | TRBD1 | 11 | TRBV12-3/TRBV12-4 | few | TGTGCCACGGCAGGGGGCATTGGCTACACCTTC | CATAGGIGYTF
TRBJ2-7 | - | 15 | TRBV5-1 | many | TGCGCCAGCAGCTTGGAGGGGACACGATCCTACGAGCAGTACTTC | CASSLEGTRSYEQYF
TRBJ2-7 | TRBD2 | 14 | TRBV20-1 | many | TGCAGTGCTAGTAGGCTAGCGGAAGCCTACGAGCAGTACTTC | CSASRLAEAYEQYF